This T cell receptor (beta chain) was captured in a study of PD-1 blockade in classical Hodgkin lymphoma. Study-wide findings and caveats: The study found complete responders had baseline diversity similar to newly diagnosed patients. Patients who began taking nivolumab under 1 year after ASCT were left out. Relapsed/refractory patients reportedly had the lowest baseline TCR diversity, below newly diagnosed patients, who were below healthy donors.

The CDR3 has 13 residues. The germline gives CDR1 MNHEY, CDR2 SVGAGI. Trimming removed 2 bases from V and 6 bases from J; junction bases left unmatched: 2. In the case of this clone: Its matching antigen is unknown.

Every patient relapsed after autologous stem cell transplantation, and brentuximab vedotin exposure varied. The repertoire was sequenced with immunoSEQ multiplex PCR; TCRdb's copy has only in-frame clones and lacks some. The data hold around 65,000 clones, with roughly nine tenths observed a single time. J is TRBJ1-1 and V is TRBV6-5, with 8 bases fitting TRBD1. This receptor was taken from a human donor with classical Hodgkin lymphoma. Sequenced here: peripheral blood mononuclear cells (PBMCs), sampled at baseline. This CDR3 is CASSYVDRAEAFF. The CDR3 DNA follows: TGTGCCAGCAGTTACGTGGACAGGGCTGAAGCTTTCTTT.